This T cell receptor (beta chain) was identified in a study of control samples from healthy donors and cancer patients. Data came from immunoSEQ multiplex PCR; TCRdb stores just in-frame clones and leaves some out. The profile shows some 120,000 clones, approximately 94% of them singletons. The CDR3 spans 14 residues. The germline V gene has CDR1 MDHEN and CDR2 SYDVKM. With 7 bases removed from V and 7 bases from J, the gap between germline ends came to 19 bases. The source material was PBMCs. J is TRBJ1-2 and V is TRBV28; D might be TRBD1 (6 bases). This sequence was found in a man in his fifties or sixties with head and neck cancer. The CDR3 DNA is TGTGCCAGCATCCTGGGAGGGGGGGCTGGTGGCTACACCTTC. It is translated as CASILGGGAGGYTF.